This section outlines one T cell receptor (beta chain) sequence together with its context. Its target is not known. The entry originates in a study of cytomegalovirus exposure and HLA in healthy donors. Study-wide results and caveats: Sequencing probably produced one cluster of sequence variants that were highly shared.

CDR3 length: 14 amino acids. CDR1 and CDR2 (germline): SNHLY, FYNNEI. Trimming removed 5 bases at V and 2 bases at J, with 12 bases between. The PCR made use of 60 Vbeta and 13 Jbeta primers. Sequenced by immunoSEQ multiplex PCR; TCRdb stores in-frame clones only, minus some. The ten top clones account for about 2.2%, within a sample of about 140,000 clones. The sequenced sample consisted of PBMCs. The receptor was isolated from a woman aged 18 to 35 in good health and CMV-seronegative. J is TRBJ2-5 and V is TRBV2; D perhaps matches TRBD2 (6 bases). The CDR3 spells CASSPRGGQETQYF. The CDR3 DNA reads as TGTGCCAGCAGTCCCCGAGGAGGGCAAGAGACCCAGTACTTC.